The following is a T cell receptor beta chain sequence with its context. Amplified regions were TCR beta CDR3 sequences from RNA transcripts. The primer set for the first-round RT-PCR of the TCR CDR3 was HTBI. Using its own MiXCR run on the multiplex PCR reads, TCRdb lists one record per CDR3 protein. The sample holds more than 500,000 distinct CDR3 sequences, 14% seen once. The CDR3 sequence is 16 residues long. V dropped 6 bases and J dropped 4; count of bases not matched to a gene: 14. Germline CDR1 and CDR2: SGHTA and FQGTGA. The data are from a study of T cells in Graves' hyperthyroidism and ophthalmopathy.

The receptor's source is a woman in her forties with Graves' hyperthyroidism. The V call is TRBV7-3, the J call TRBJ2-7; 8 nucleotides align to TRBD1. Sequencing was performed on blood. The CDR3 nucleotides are TGTGCCAGCAGGGATCGACCGGGACAGGATTTATACGAGCAGTACTTC. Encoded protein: CASRDRPGQDLYEQYF.